Below are 13 T cell receptor beta chains sequenced from a single sample in a study of blood T cell repertoires in COVID-19. TCRdb's table, derived via immunoSEQ multiplex PCR, lists solely in-frame clones and lacks some. The table has some 220,000 clones, 88% seen once. The specimen was PBMCs or T cells enriched from blood (not recorded which). The receptors originated from a woman in her thirties who had recovered from COVID-19.

The count of this clone is one. V is TRBV11-1 and J is TRBJ1-1; 9 bases are a match to TRBD1. With V trimmed by 2 bases and J by 1 base, 2 bases remained unmatched. This CDR3 is 15 amino acids long. CDR1 SGHAT and CDR2 FQDESV come from the germline V gene (reference sequence). CDR3 sequence (DNA): TGTGCCAGCAGCTTAACACAGGGGGCGAACACTGAAGCTTTCTTT. Residues: CASSLTQGANTEAFF. Combining the CDR3 with reference TRBV11-1 and TRBJ1-1 gives the whole variable domain EAEVAQSPRYKITEKSQAVAFWCDPISGHATLYWYRQILGQGPELLVQFQDESVVDDSQLPKDRFSAERLKGVDSTLKIQPAELGDSAMYLCASSLTQGANTEAFFGQGTRLTVV.

The chain joins TRBV10-3 to TRBJ1-2; 9 nucleotides agree with TRBD1. Germline V gene sequence: CDR1 ENHRY, CDR2 SYGVKD. CDR3 length equals 15 residues. Unmatched junction bases numbered 13, after V lost 4 bases and J lost 10 bases. CDR3 sequence: CAISAGTGFIPIYTF. CDR3 bases: TGTGCCATCAGTGCGGGGACAGGGTTTATTCCAATCTACACCTTC.

This chain links TRBV7-6 with TRBJ1-2, with 7 bases matching TRBD1. J lost 4 bases, V lost 4 bases, and 3 bases had no gene match. The CDR3 has 13 amino acids. Per the germline V gene, CDR1 is SGHVS and CDR2 is FNYEAQ. CDR3 loop: CASSSSGGYGYTF. The CDR3 nucleotides are TGTGCCAGCAGCTCCTCAGGGGGCTATGGCTACACCTTC.

CDR3 in DNA: TGTGCCAGCAGTTGGGGCACCGAGGAGAACACCATATATTTT. It specifies CASSWGTEENTIYF. The chain is built from TRBV6-2 or TRBV6-3 and TRBJ1-3, with D tentatively TRBD1 (5 bases). Trimming took 4 bases from V and 7 from J, leaving 14 bases between them. Germline lookup yields CDR1 MNHEY and CDR2 SVGEGT. This CDR3 has 14 amino acids.

V gene TRBV5-8 combines with J gene TRBJ2-7, with 7 bases identical to TRBD1. V lost 3 bases to trimming and J lost 2 bases; unmatched junction nucleotides: 5. Germline loops: CDR1 SGHTS, CDR2 YDEGEE. The CDR3 extends over 14 amino acids. The CDR3 DNA reads TGTGCCAGCAGCTCTATACAGGGGACCTACGAGCAGTACTTC. Translated: CASSSIQGTYEQYF.

The chain employs TRBV6-6 and TRBJ1-3; no clear D. Germline V gene sequence: CDR1 MNHNY, CDR2 SVGAGI (reference sequence). Trimming shortened V by 0 bases and J by 3 bases, and 12 bases separated the two germline ends. This CDR3 is built from 16 residues. CDR3 residues: CASSYSRGRGGNTIYF. Here the CDR3 DNA reads TGTGCCAGCAGTTACTCTCGTGGGCGGGGTGGAAACACCATATATTTT.

V gene TRBV4-3 combines with J gene TRBJ1-1; D call uncertain. CDR3 size: 15 residues. The V gene's germline CDR1 is LGHNA and CDR2 YSLEER. Trimming pared 2 bases from V and 0 bases from J, leaving 10 bases between. This CDR3 reads CASSQYAGMNTEAFF. CDR3 coding DNA: TGCGCCAGCAGCCAATATGCAGGTATGAACACTGAAGCTTTCTTT.

V usage is TRBV7-6 and J usage is TRBJ2-5; 10 bases agree with TRBD1. In germline, CDR1 is SGHVS, CDR2 FNYEAQ. The CDR3 covers 15 residues. With 5 bases clipped from V and 5 bases from J, the junction kept 8 bases outside the gene matches. The CDR3 DNA is TGTGCCAGCAGCCCGCGACAGGGGGCTTATGAGACCCAGTACTTC. It encodes CASSPRQGAYETQYF.

The rearrangement joins TRBV7-2 to TRBJ1-2; 7 nucleotides agree with TRBD1. Germline V gene sequence: CDR1 SGHTA, CDR2 FQGNSA. This CDR3 has 17 amino acids. Losses at the gene ends were 2 bases for V and 6 bases for J; bases not matched to a gene: 15. The CDR3: CASSLRFRSYRGNGYTF. For the CDR3, the DNA is TGTGCCAGCAGCTTAAGGTTTCGATCTTACAGGGGAAATGGCTACACCTTC.

The rearrangement uses TRBV19 and TRBJ2-5; TRBD1 aligns across 8 bases. CDR1 is LNHDA, CDR2 SQIVND, per germline (reference sequence). The CDR3 runs to 16 residues. The J segment lost 4 bases and the V segment lost 5 bases, leaving 12 bases of the junction unmatched. The chain's CDR3 is CASSPQRTGLSETQYF. The CDR3 DNA is TGTGCCAGTAGTCCCCAACGGACAGGGTTGTCAGAGACCCAGTACTTC. Variable domain in full (rest from reference TRBV19 and TRBJ2-5): DGGITQSPKYLFRKEGQNVTLSCEQNLNHDAMYWYRQDPGQGLRLIYYSQIVNDFQKGDIAEGYSVSREKKESFPLTVTSAQKNPTAFYLCASSPQRTGLSETQYFGPGTRLLVL.

The gene calls are TRBV24-1 and TRBJ2-3; 9 nucleotides line up with TRBD1. V lost 4 bases, J lost 6 bases, and 7 bases stayed unmatched. Germline V CDR1 and CDR2: KGHDR, SFDVKD. The CDR3 runs 15 residues. CDR3 sequence (DNA): TGTGCCACCAGTGACCCGGGACAGGGAGCCGATACGCAGTATTTT. Encoded protein: CATSDPGQGADTQYF.

The V call is TRBV2, the J call TRBJ1-1; D unresolved. There are 11 residues in the CDR3. Germline assignment: CDR1 SNHLY and CDR2 FYNNEI. Trimming left V 4 bases short and J 7 bases short, with 7 bases between. Here the CDR3 DNA reads TGTGCCAGCAGTGGGGCTTATGAAGCTTTCTTT. Its translation is CASSGAYEAFF.

The V call is TRBV9, the J call TRBJ1-3, with D perhaps TRBD1 (5 bases). Trimming stripped 4 bases from V and 2 bases from J, with 10 bases between. Looked up from germline, CDR1 is SGDLS and CDR2 is YYNGEE. This CDR3 contains 14 residues. CDR3 in DNA: TGTGCCAGCAGCCCCCAGGGTACTGGAAACACCATATATTTT. Protein sequence: CASSPQGTGNTIYF.